These 22 T cell receptor beta chains were all obtained from the same sample, sequenced in a study of T cell responses to AZD1222 COVID-19 vaccine. The table came from immunoSEQ multiplex PCR; TCRdb's copy has only in-frame clones and leaves some out. The sample shows around 130,000 clones, roughly 93% of them seen only once. This sample comprised peripheral blood, obtained on day 0 of AZD1222 vaccination. Every receptor here comes from an adult in good health.

This chain connects TRBV7-9 to TRBJ1-2, with unresolved D. The V gene's germline CDR1 is SEHNR and CDR2 FQNEAQ (reference sequence). The V end lost 2 bases, the J end lost 3 bases, and 7 bases lay between the germline ends. The CDR3 has 13 amino acids. The CDR3 DNA sequence: TGTGCCAGCAGCTTACGGCCGGACTATGGCTACACCTTC. It specifies CASSLRPDYGYTF.

DNA of the CDR3: TGCGCCAGCAGTGAGGAAGGACAAAACATTCAGTACTTC. It yields the protein CASSEEGQNIQYF. The rearrangement joins TRBV10-1 to TRBJ2-4; no clear D. Germline-derived CDR1 and CDR2 are WNHNN and SYGVQD (reference sequence). CDR3 length equals 13 residues. The ends were cut back, 2 bases at V and 5 bases at J, with 7 bases in the middle.

V and J are TRBV6-5 and TRBJ1-2; TRBD1 might be the D (6 bases). Germline-derived CDR1 and CDR2 are MNHEY and SVGAGI. The V and J ends lost 1 base and 0 bases respectively, with 9 bases between them. This CDR3 is 15 amino acids long. This CDR3 reads CASSYLGGPNYGYTF. The CDR3 nucleotides read TGTGCCAGCAGTTACTTAGGGGGGCCTAACTATGGCTACACCTTC.

This clone was detected only once. The chain has TRBV10-3 and TRBJ1-1; D gene ambiguous. The germline CDR1 and CDR2 sequences are ENHRY and SYGVKD. Trimming pared 2 bases from V and 5 bases from J, leaving 3 bases between. This CDR3 is built from 11 residues. CDR3 bases: TGTGCCATCAGTGAGGATACTGAAGCTTTCTTT. As protein: CAISEDTEAFF.

The rearrangement uses TRBV3-1 (or the pseudogene TRBV3-2) and TRBJ2-2; D call uncertain. Between the trimmed V and J ends, which lost 5 bases and 7 bases, there was a span of 8 bases. The CDR3 is made up of 12 amino acids. In germline, CDR1 is LGHDT, CDR2 YNNKEL (reference sequence). The CDR3 nucleotides are TGTGCCAGCAGCTCTGACGGCGGGGAGCTGTTTTTT. Translating it yields CASSSDGGELFF.

The chain combines TRBV3-1 (or the pseudogene TRBV3-2) with TRBJ1-2, with 11 bases identical to TRBD1. Germline values: CDR1 LGHDT, CDR2 YNNKEL (reference sequence). Trimming cost V 4 bases and J 7 bases; bases outside gene matches: 5. CDR3 length: 14 amino acids. The CDR3 sequence is CASSRGQGEGGYTF. CDR3 nucleotide sequence: TGTGCCAGCAGCCGGGGACAGGGGGAAGGTGGCTACACCTTC.

For this clone: The junction shows a germline mismatch at one end, possibly a read error. This chain joins TRBV19 and TRBJ2-3; D gene unclear. The CDR3 sequence is 14 residues long. The germline CDR1 and CDR2 sequences are LNHDA and SQIVND (reference sequence). CDR3: CASSISGSTDMQYF. Here the CDR3 DNA reads TGTGCCAGTAGTATCTCAGGAAGCACAGATATGCAGTATTTT.

The genes are TRBV6-5 and TRBJ1-5, with 8 bases lining up with TRBD1. The V gene's germline CDR1 is MNHEY and CDR2 SVGAGI. CDR3 length: 15 residues. Trimming removed 6 bases from V and 6 bases from J; junction bases left unmatched: 10. CDR3 sequence (DNA): TGTGCCAGCAGCCCGGACAGGGAGTTAGGTCAGCCCCAGCATTTT. The encoded protein is CASSPDRELGQPQHF.

The rearrangement joins TRBV4-2 to TRBJ1-6; D uncertain. Between the trimmed V and J ends, which lost 0 bases and 0 bases, there was a span of 9 bases. CDR1 LGHNA and CDR2 YNFKEQ come from the germline V gene. The CDR3 covers 17 residues. The CDR3 reads CASSQDWRSSYNSPLHF. CDR3 DNA: TGTGCCAGCAGCCAAGATTGGCGGAGCTCCTATAATTCACCCCTCCACTTT.

This sequence joins TRBV19 and TRBJ1-2, with TRBD1 matching 10 bases. The CDR3 sequence is 14 residues long. The V gene's germline CDR1 is LNHDA and CDR2 SQIVND (reference sequence). Unmatched junction bases numbered 4, after V lost 3 bases and J lost 6 bases. The CDR3 nucleotides read TGTGCCAGTAGTATGGGGGACAGGGGACATGGCTACACCTTC. As protein: CASSMGDRGHGYTF.

This clone was detected only a few times. The J gene is TRBJ1-1, the V gene TRBV5-1; D might be TRBD1 (5 bases). The CDR3 is made up of 14 amino acids. Germline V CDR1 and CDR2: SGHRS, YFSETQ. V shed 7 bases and J shed 1 base, with 14 bases lying between them. This CDR3 is CASQAQTANTEAFF. The DNA for the CDR3 is TGCGCCAGCCAAGCCCAGACAGCGAACACTGAAGCTTTCTTT.

V usage is TRBV4-1 and J usage is TRBJ2-5, with D hard to call. This CDR3 spans 14 amino acids. Trimming stripped 4 bases from V and 2 bases from J, with 11 bases between. Germline CDR1 MGHRA, CDR2 YSYEKL. The DNA of the CDR3 is TGCGCCAGCAGCCCCCTAAGGCAGCAAGAGACCCAGTACTTC. Protein: CASSPLRQQETQYF.

The CDR3 DNA reads TGTGCCAGCAGCCGTCCGGGGGGCGAGCAGTACTTC. As protein: CASSRPGGEQYF. The J gene is TRBJ2-7, the V gene TRBV7-2, with 7 bases lining up with TRBD2. Trimming took 5 bases from V and 6 from J; bases not matched to a gene: 4. Per germline, CDR1 SGHTA and CDR2 FQGNSA. The CDR3 sequence is 12 residues long.

For the CDR3, the DNA is TGTGCCAGCAGCCGTGGGAGTACACCCCTCCACTTT. Protein: CASSRGSTPLHF. The chain couples TRBV5-6 to TRBJ1-6; unclear D gene. V dropped 4 bases and J dropped 11 bases, with 10 bases sitting between them. The CDR3 consists of 12 residues. Germline V lookup: CDR1 SGHDT, CDR2 YYEEEE.

The chain uses TRBV6-6 and TRBJ1-1, with D unclear. Trimming left V 3 bases short and J 1 base short, with 6 bases between. Germline CDR1 MNHNY, CDR2 SVGAGI (reference sequence). CDR3 length: 13 amino acids. The CDR3 loop is CASSYRTNTEAFF. Written as DNA, the CDR3 is TGTGCCAGCAGTTATCGGACGAACACTGAAGCTTTCTTT.

The chain is built from TRBV15 and TRBJ2-1, with 11 bases fitting TRBD2. The CDR3 loop spans 14 amino acids. The germline CDR1 and CDR2 sequences are LNHNV and YYDKDF (reference sequence). V was pared by 5 bases and J by 9 bases, with 6 bases of the junction left unmatched. The CDR3 coding sequence is TGTGCCACCAGCGCCCAACTAGCGGGGGCTGAGCAGTTCTTC. As protein: CATSAQLAGAEQFF.

This chain links TRBV18 with TRBJ2-7; D is undetermined. Trimming stripped 3 bases from V and 2 bases from J, with 14 bases between. CDR1 and CDR2 (germline): KGHSH, LQKENI. This CDR3 has 15 amino acids. The CDR3 loop is CASSPRQMDTYEQYF. The CDR3 DNA reads TGTGCCAGCTCACCTAGGCAGATGGATACCTACGAGCAGTACTTC.

In nucleotides, the CDR3 is TGTGCCAGCAGCTTAGCGTTGGCCCCCGCTGAAGCTTTCTTT. Translated, it gives CASSLALAPAEAFF. This chain links TRBV7-9 with TRBJ1-1; D gene ambiguous. Germline CDR1 is SEHNR and CDR2 is FQNEAQ (reference sequence). V lost 0 bases and J 6 bases, leaving 11 bases between the germline ends. This CDR3 is built from 14 residues. Using reference TRBV7-9 and TRBJ1-1 for the parts outside the CDR3, the full variable domain is DTGVSQNPRHKITKRGQNVTFRCDPISEHNRLYWYRQTLGQGPEFLTYFQNEAQLEKSRLLSDRFSAERPKGSFSTLEIQRTEQGDSAMYLCASSLALAPAEAFFGQGTRLTVV.

The rearrangement links TRBV6-1 to TRBJ1-4; D is unclear. Trimming left V 1 base short and J 8 bases short, with 8 bases between. The germline V gene has CDR1 MNHNS and CDR2 SASEGT. The CDR3 spans 13 residues. The CDR3: CASSEGADEKLFF. DNA for the CDR3: TGTGCCAGCAGTGAAGGGGCAGACGAAAAACTGTTTTTT.

This chain links TRBV3-1 (or the pseudogene TRBV3-2) with TRBJ1-5; 9 nucleotides line up with TRBD1. In germline, CDR1 is LGHDT, CDR2 YNNKEL (reference sequence). The CDR3 spans 16 residues. V was pared by 5 bases and J by 3 bases, with 8 bases of the junction left unmatched. DNA for the CDR3: TGTGCCAGCAGCGACATGGGACAGGGAATCAATCAGCCCCAGCATTTT. Translated: CASSDMGQGINQPQHF.

V and J are TRBV11-2 and TRBJ1-4; D remains unclear. CDR3 length: 13 residues. Germline V CDR1 and CDR2: SGHAT, FQNNGV. V was cut by 8 bases and J by 4 bases, with 11 bases left in between. The CDR3 bases are TGTGCCAGCCGCTGGGGAAATAATGAAAAACTGTTTTTT. Encoded protein: CASRWGNNEKLFF.

The rearrangement uses TRBV7-2 and TRBJ1-1; no firm D call. V gave up 6 bases and J gave up 2 bases, with 10 bases separating them. The CDR3 has 13 residues. Looked up from germline, CDR1 is SGHTA and CDR2 is FQGNSA. This CDR3 is CASSTETNTEAFF. The CDR3 DNA reads TGTGCCAGCAGTACCGAGACAAACACTGAAGCTTTCTTT.